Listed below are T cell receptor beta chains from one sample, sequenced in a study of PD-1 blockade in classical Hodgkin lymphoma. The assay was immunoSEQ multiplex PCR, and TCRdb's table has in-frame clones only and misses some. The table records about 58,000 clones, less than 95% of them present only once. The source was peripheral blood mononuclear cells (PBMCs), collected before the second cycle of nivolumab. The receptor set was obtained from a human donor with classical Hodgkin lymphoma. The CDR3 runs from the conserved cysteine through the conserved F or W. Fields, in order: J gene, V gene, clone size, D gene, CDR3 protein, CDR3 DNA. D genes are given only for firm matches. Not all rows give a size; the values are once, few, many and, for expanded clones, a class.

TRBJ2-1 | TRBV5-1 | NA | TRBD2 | CASSSGPSGGLYNEQFF | TGCGCCAGCAGCTCTGGCCCTAGCGGGGGCCTATACAATGAGCAGTTCTTC
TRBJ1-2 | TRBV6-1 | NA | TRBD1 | CASSGGLQGNYGYTF | TGTGCCAGCAGTGGGGGGTTACAGGGGAACTATGGCTACACCTTC
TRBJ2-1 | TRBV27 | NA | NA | CASSLSGNEQFF | TGTGCCAGCAGTTTATCCGGCAATGAGCAGTTCTTC
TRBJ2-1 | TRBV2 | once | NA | CASSGASVVNEQFF | TGTGCCAGCAGTGGGGCTAGCGTAGTCAATGAGCAGTTCTTC
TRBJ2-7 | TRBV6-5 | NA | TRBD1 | CASSFRTGASHEQYF | TGTGCCAGCAGTTTTAGGACAGGGGCTAGCCACGAGCAGTACTTC
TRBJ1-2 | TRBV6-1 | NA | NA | CASSEIGVGGGRASYTF | TGTGCCAGCAGTGAAATCGGGGTGGGGGGCGGACGTGCGAGCTACACCTTC
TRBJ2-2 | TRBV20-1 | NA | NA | CSLMPGELFF | TGCAGTTTAATGCCCGGGGAGCTGTTTTTT
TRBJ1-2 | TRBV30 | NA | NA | CAWSRLGGSGYTF | TGTGCCTGGAGTCGACTTGGGGGAAGCGGCTACACCTTC
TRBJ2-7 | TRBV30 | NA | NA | CAWSVGQNEQYF | TGTGCCTGGAGTGTAGGACAGAACGAGCAGTACTTC
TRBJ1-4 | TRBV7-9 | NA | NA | CASSFFQATNEKLFF | TGTGCCAGCAGCTTTTTCCAGGCAACTAATGAAAAACTGTTTTTT
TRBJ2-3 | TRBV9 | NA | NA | CASSVAGAGTDTQYF | TGTGCCAGCAGCGTAGCAGGTGCGGGAACAGATACGCAGTATTTT
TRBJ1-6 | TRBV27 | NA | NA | CASSQRPPLSSYNSPLHF | TGTGCCAGCAGTCAACGGCCACCCCTGAGCTCCTATAATTCACCCCTCCACTTT
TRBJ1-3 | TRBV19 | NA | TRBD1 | CASQTGQRNTIYF | TGTGCCAGCCAGACAGGGCAAAGAAACACCATATATTTT
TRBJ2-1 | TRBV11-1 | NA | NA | CASSLPPPLLYNEQFF | TGTGCCAGCAGTCTACCACCACCTCTCCTCTACAATGAGCAGTTCTTC
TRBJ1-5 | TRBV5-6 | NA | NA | CASSWDRDQPQHF | TGTGCCAGCAGCTGGGACCGGGATCAGCCCCAGCATTTT
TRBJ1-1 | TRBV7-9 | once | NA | CASSETRVSPVNTEAFF | TGTGCCAGCAGCGAGACCCGTGTTAGCCCAGTGAACACTGAAGCTTTCTTT